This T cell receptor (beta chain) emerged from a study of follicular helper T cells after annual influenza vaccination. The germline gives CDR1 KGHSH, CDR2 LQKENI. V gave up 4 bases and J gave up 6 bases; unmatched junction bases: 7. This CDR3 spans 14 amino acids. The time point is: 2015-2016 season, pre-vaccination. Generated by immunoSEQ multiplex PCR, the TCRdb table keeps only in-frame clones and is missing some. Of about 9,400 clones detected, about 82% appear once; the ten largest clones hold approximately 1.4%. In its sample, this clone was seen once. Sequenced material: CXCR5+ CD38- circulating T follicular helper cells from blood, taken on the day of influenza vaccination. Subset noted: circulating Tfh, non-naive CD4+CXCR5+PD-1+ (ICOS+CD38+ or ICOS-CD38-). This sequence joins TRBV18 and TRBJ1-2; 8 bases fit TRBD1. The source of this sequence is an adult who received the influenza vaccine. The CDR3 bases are TGTGCCAGCTCACAAACCGACAGGGGCGATGGCTACACCTTC. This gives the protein CASSQTDRGDGYTF.